This T cell receptor (beta chain) originates from a study of Ad26.COV2.S vaccination and SARS-CoV-2 variants (dated by TCRdb to about 2021). Background on the whole study: Vaccine-arm donors were drawn from COV1001, a multicentre, randomized, double-blind, placebo-controlled phase I-IIa trial of Ad26.COV2.S in healthy adults. TCRbeta repertoire sequencing served as the tool for gauging how specific and how broad the SARS-CoV-2-reactive T cell receptors were following Ad26.COV2.S vaccination. Blinding of investigators to trial group allocation was maintained during experiments and outcome assessment. A total of approximately 30 samples were included in the TCR-sequenced set, comprising about 20 Ad26.COV2.S vaccine recipients, 5 placebo recipients and 8 SARS-CoV-2 convalescent individuals. Participants in the trial were split at random into five groups of five each, receiving low-dose or high-dose Ad26.COV2.S once or twice, or else placebo on both occasions. Ad26.COV2.S was administered intramuscularly at a dose of 5x10^10 or 1x10^11 viral particles, either as one shot or as two shots given 56 days apart.

Sample treatment or condition, as interpreted from the label and publication: 15 to 20 received Ad26.COV2.S at low or high dose, single or two shots; roughly five received placebo; per-sample allocation not given. Repertoires of vaccine and placebo recipients were sequenced from samples collected on day 63 after the first injection. Between 29 July and 7 August 2020, Cohort 1b enrolled around 25 adults aged 18-55 years at one site in Boston, USA. As a vaccine, Ad26.COV2.S was a replication-incompetent adenovirus type 26 vector that expressed a prefusion-stabilized SARS-CoV-2 spike protein derived from the original Wuhan strain. TCRbeta CDR3 regions were sequenced with the immunoSEQ Assay. After extraction, genomic DNA underwent amplification by bias-controlled multiplex PCR, followed by high-throughput sequencing. From the authors' description of their analysis: To quantify the absolute abundance of each unique TCRbeta CDR3 region, sequences were collapsed and filtered. T cell fraction was estimated by normalizing TCRbeta template counts to usable DNA, with usable DNA measured through amplification of reference genes found in all nucleated cells. Repertoire TCRs were annotated as SARS-CoV-2-specific by exact matching of V gene, CDR3 amino acid sequence and J gene to a known reactive TCR set. The reference SARS-CoV-2 TCR set was obtained from MIRA and was filtered for enrichment in COVID-19-positive ImmuneCODE repertoires, whereby public or cross-reactive TCRs were removed. Using the MIRA antigens, annotated TCRs were further analysed by specific ORF or by position within an ORF. Breadth was defined as the number of annotated unique rearrangements divided by the total number of unique productive rearrangements, and depth was defined as the summed frequency of the annotated unique rearrangements. Two-sided Wilcoxon rank-sum tests were applied when comparing TCR breadth between groups. Entries here come from immuneACCESS through TCRdb and include only in-frame sequences with V and J called. Some clones fail to appear in such tables; in the studies checked, an unresolved V gene covers under half of the shortfall, and the cause of the remainder is unknown. V, J and clone size reflect that table, while D and trimming were determined from the DNA. The sample table records roughly 320,000 clones; more than 70% of these occur just once. The ten largest clones capture roughly 1.9% of the sample.

This clone was recorded a few times. Its cognate antigen has yet to be identified. It has no much larger one-base neighbor in the sample; base qualities were not kept. V lost 0 bases and J lost 3 bases; the stretch between them is 11 bases long. Via the germline V gene, CDR1 is SGHVS and CDR2 FNYEAQ. Measured from the cysteine to the phenylalanine, the CDR3 is 15 residues long. Only CDR3 DNA remains: 45 bases, in frame from the first base. Here is what the overall study found, with its caveats: Substantial breadth of spike-specific CD8+ and CD4+ T cell responses was reported after vaccination. The study lacked the statistical power to compare responses across vaccine doses or regimens. Spike-specific TCR breadth was higher in Ad26.COV2.S recipients than in placebo recipients (P = 0.0014). Vaccine and placebo recipients had comparable non-spike TCR breadth, which fits with the vaccine containing only spike. According to the authors, total T cell responses may have been underestimated by the TCR breadth and depth analyses.

The rearranged segments are TRBV7-6 and TRBJ1-2, with the D segment identity uncertain. The sequence came from a person between 18 and 60 years old who received the Ad26.COV2.S COVID-19 vaccine or a placebo. The specimen comprised peripheral blood, sampled in a trial of Ad26.COV2.S vaccine versus placebo. The nucleotide sequence reads as follows: TGTGCCAGCAGCTTAGCGGGTGGGGAGGACTATGGCTACACCTTC. Its product reads: CASSLAGGEDYGYTF.